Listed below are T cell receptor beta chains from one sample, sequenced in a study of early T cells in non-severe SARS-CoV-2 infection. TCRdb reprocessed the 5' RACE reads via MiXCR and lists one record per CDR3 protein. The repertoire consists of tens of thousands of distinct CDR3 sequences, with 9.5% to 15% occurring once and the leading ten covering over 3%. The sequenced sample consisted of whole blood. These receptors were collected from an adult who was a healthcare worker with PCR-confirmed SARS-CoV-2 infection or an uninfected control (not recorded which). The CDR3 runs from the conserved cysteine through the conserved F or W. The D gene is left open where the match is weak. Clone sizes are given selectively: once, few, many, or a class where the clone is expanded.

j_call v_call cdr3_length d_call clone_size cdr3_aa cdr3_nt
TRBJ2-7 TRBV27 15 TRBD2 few CASSSPAGDRDEQYF TGTGCCAGCAGTTCCCCAGCGGGAGATCGGGACGAGCAGTACTTC
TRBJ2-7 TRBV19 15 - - CASSDAGPPDYEQYF TGTGCCAGTAGTGATGCGGGGCCCCCCGATTACGAGCAGTACTTC
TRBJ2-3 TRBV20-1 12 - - CSASNPTDTQYF TGCAGTGCTTCAAACCCCACAGATACGCAGTATTTT
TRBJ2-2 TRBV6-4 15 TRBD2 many CASRWGRANTGELFF TGTGCCAGCAGGTGGGGGAGGGCGAACACCGGGGAGCTGTTTTTT
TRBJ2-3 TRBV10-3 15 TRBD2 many CAISDPSGNSDTQYF TGTGCCATCAGTGACCCTAGCGGGAATTCAGATACGCAGTATTTT
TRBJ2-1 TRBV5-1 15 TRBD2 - CASSLGLAGLNEQFF TGCGCCAGCAGCTTAGGGCTAGCGGGTCTAAATGAGCAGTTCTTC
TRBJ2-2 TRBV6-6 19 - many CASSYSRRSGKSNTGELFF TGTGCCAGCAGTTACTCGAGGAGGAGCGGAAAATCGAACACCGGGGAGCTGTTTTTT
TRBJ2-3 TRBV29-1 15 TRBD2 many CSVNTLAGAADTQYF TGCAGCGTCAACACCCTAGCGGGAGCGGCAGATACGCAGTATTTT
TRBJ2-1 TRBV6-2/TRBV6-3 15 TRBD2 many CASSSRTRVRNEQFF TGTGCCAGCAGTTCGCGGACTAGGGTGCGCAATGAGCAGTTCTTC
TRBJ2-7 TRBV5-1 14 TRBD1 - CASSTGQTYYEQYF TGCGCCAGCAGTACGGGACAGACTTACTACGAGCAGTACTTC
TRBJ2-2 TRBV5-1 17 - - CASSSGGVSGARGELFF TGCGCCAGCAGCTCCGGGGGTGTATCAGGGGCACGTGGGGAGCTGTTTTTT
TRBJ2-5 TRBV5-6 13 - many CASSLRPKETQYF TGTGCCAGCAGCCTCCGACCAAAAGAGACCCAGTACTTC
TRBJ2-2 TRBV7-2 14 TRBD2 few CASSSGLAGGELFF TGTGCCAGCAGCTCGGGACTAGCGGGCGGGGAGCTGTTTTTT
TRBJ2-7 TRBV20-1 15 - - CSARDPGSGPYEQYF TGCAGTGCTAGAGATCCAGGCAGCGGACCCTACGAGCAGTACTTC
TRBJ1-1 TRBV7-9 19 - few CASSSPPPGGADWNTEAFF TGTGCCAGCAGCTCCCCTCCCCCGGGGGGGGCGGATTGGAACACTGAAGCTTTCTTT
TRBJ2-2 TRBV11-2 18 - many CASSLTRTSPVNTGELFF TGTGCCAGCAGCTTAACTAGGACGTCCCCGGTGAACACCGGGGAGCTGTTTTTT
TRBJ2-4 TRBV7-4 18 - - CASSPHRSAGLAKNIQYF TGTGCCAGCAGCCCCCATCGTTCGGCCGGCCTAGCCAAAAACATTCAGTACTTC
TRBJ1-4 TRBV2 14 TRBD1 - CASTFTRGYEKLFF TGTGCCAGCACATTCACCAGGGGGTACGAAAAACTGTTTTTT
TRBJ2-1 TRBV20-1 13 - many CSARVPTGNEQFF TGCAGTGCTAGAGTCCCGACAGGCAATGAGCAGTTCTTC
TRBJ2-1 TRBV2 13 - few CASSPPLDNEQFF TGTGCCAGCAGCCCACCTCTAGACAATGAGCAGTTCTTC
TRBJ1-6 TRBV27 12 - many CASSFGTSPLHF TGTGCCAGCAGTTTCGGGACCTCACCCCTCCACTTT
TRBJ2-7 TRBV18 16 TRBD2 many CASSPPLAGGKYEQYF TGTGCCAGCTCACCACCACTAGCGGGAGGGAAGTACGAGCAGTACTTC
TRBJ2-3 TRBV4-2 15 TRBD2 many CASSQGSGSTDTQYF TGTGCCAGCAGCCAGGGTAGCGGGAGCACAGATACGCAGTATTTT
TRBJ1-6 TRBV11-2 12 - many CASSLVNSPLHF TGTGCCAGCAGCTTAGTAAATTCACCCCTCCACTTT
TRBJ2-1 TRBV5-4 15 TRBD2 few CASSLKLAGPNEQFF TGTGCCAGCAGCTTAAAACTAGCGGGACCCAATGAGCAGTTCTTC
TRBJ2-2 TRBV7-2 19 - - CASSLDIQGVAANTGELFF TGTGCCAGCAGCTTAGACATCCAGGGAGTAGCGGCGAACACCGGGGAGCTGTTTTTT
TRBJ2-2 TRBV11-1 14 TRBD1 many CASSRTGNTGELFF TGTGCCAGCAGCCGGACAGGGAACACCGGGGAGCTGTTTTTT